These 13 T cell receptor beta chains came from one sample sequenced in a study of T cell responses to AZD1222 COVID-19 vaccine. Produced via immunoSEQ multiplex PCR; TCRdb's table is partial and in-frame only. The sample includes over 100,000 clones, approximately 87% seen only once; the top ten take roughly 12%. The specimen was peripheral blood, collected on day 0 of AZD1222 vaccination. Receptors were obtained from an adult in good health.

This sequence joins TRBV5-1 and TRBJ2-6, with D hard to call. CDR3 length: 14 residues. With 7 bases removed from V and 0 bases from J, the gap between germline ends came to 8 bases. CDR1 and CDR2 (germline): SGHRS, YFSETQ. The CDR3 DNA sequence: TGCGCCAGCCTTCCTACCTCTGGGGCCAACGTCCTGACTTTC. It encodes CASLPTSGANVLTF.

The rearrangement links TRBV27 to TRBJ1-1; 10 bases match TRBD1. Trimming removed 3 bases from V and 0 bases from J; junction bases left unmatched: 7. Germline V CDR1 and CDR2: MNHEY, SMNVEV (reference sequence). The CDR3 runs to 17 residues. As DNA, the CDR3 is TGTGCCAGCAGTTTCGGGACAGGGGTTCGGATGAACACTGAAGCTTTCTTT. Translating gives CASSFGTGVRMNTEAFF.

A few counts support this clone. The gene calls are TRBV25-1 and TRBJ2-1; no clear D. V was cut by 6 bases and J by 0 bases, with 15 bases left in between. The length of the CDR3 is 16 residues. The germline V gene encodes CDR1 MGHDK and CDR2 SYGVNS. This CDR3 reads CASSALEALSYNEQFF. CDR3 DNA: TGTGCCAGCAGCGCCCTAGAAGCGCTCTCCTACAATGAGCAGTTCTTC.

The chain recombines TRBV15 with TRBJ2-2; D remains ambiguous. V was cut by 0 bases and J by 5 bases, with 4 bases left in between. The V gene's germline CDR1 is LNHNV and CDR2 YYDKDF (reference sequence). This CDR3 region has 13 residues. In DNA form, the CDR3 reads TGTGCCACCAGCAGAGATGAAACCGGGGAGCTGTTTTTT. Residues: CATSRDETGELFF.

This clone was seen only a few times. The rearrangement joins TRBV6-5 to TRBJ2-1; D assignment may be TRBD1 or TRBD2 (5 bases each). This CDR3 spans 15 amino acids. V shed 4 bases and J shed 3 bases, with 13 bases lying between them. Germline V gene lookup returns CDR1 MNHEY and CDR2 SVGAGI. CDR3 nucleotides: TGTGCCAGCAGTTCGACCGGGACCCTCTACAATGAGCAGTTCTTC. It codes for CASSSTGTLYNEQFF.

The rearrangement links TRBV6-6 to TRBJ2-7; no clear D. The CDR3 consists of 13 residues. V gave up 4 bases and J gave up 1 base, with 8 bases separating them. The germline V gene encodes CDR1 MNHNY and CDR2 SVGAGI (reference sequence). The CDR3 reads CASSLVRSYEQYF. As DNA, the CDR3 is TGTGCCAGCAGTTTGGTGAGGTCCTACGAGCAGTACTTC.

This chain uses TRBV7-2 with TRBJ2-7, with D unclear. The V end lost 1 base, the J end lost 1 base, and 8 bases lay between the germline ends. The CDR3 runs to 14 residues. Germline V lookup: CDR1 SGHTA, CDR2 FQGNSA. The CDR3 protein is CASSLVSQSYEQYF. CDR3 sequence (DNA): TGTGCCAGCAGCTTAGTAAGTCAATCCTACGAGCAGTACTTC.

The V and J genes are TRBV28 and TRBJ1-4; D remains ambiguous. CDR3 size: 11 residues. Germline V lookup: CDR1 MDHEN, CDR2 SYDVKM. V shed 5 bases and J shed 4 bases, with 2 bases lying between them. CDR3 sequence: CASSGNEKLFF. DNA for the CDR3: TGTGCCAGCAGTGGTAATGAAAAACTGTTTTTT.

The chain couples TRBV7-8 to TRBJ1-5; D possibly corresponds to TRBD1 (5 bases). In germline, CDR1 is SGHVS, CDR2 FQNEAQ. V lost 6 bases, J lost 4 bases, and 16 bases lay in between. This CDR3 contains 15 residues. The CDR3 DNA is TGTGCCAGCAGTATGGGGCCCGAAGGAAATCAGCCCCAGCATTTT. It translates to CASSMGPEGNQPQHF.

The V and J genes are TRBV28 and TRBJ1-4; perhaps TRBD1 as D (6 bases). Germline lookup yields CDR1 MDHEN and CDR2 SYDVKM. The CDR3 covers 14 residues. Trimming pared 6 bases from V and 7 bases from J, leaving 15 bases between. The DNA of the CDR3 is TGTGCCAGCAGATCCCAGGGGAGCGGTGAAAAACTGTTTTTT. It is translated as CASRSQGSGEKLFF.

In this sample, this clone turned up once. This chain links TRBV6-5 with TRBJ1-5, with a tentative D call TRBD1 (5 bases). The CDR3 has 14 amino acids. The V end was cut by 7 bases, the J end by 1 base, with 11 bases between. CDR1 MNHEY and CDR2 SVGAGI come from the germline V gene. The CDR3: CASILRVSNQPQHF. The CDR3 DNA follows: TGTGCCAGCATTCTCAGGGTAAGCAATCAGCCCCAGCATTTT.

This clone was picked up a small number of times. The J gene is TRBJ2-1, the V gene TRBV28; D may correspond to TRBD1 or TRBD2 (5 bases each). Germline-derived CDR1 and CDR2 are MDHEN and SYDVKM. This CDR3 has 16 amino acids. The V end was cut by 4 bases, the J end by 10 bases, with 23 bases between. The CDR3 sequence is CASSSAWRTSSMEQFF. The CDR3 region has the DNA TGTGCCAGCAGTTCGGCGTGGAGGACAAGTAGTATGGAGCAGTTCTTC.

The rearrangement uses TRBV3-1 (or the pseudogene TRBV3-2) and TRBJ2-7; D possibly matches TRBD1 or TRBD2 (5 bases each). The length of the CDR3 is 16 residues. Germline V CDR1 and CDR2: LGHDT, YNNKEL (reference sequence). Trimming left V 5 bases short and J 4 bases short, with 21 bases between. Here the CDR3 DNA reads TGTGCCAGCAGCGACATCGGAACGGGGCGATCTTACGAGCAGTACTTC. This encodes CASSDIGTGRSYEQYF.